The rows below give T cell receptor beta chains drawn from one sample of a study of blood T cell repertoires in COVID-19. Profiled with immunoSEQ multiplex PCR; TCRdb holds only in-frame clones, not every one. Among some 80,000 clones listed, around 76% were seen once. What was sequenced was peripheral blood. Receptor source: a woman of 80 years or more with active or convalescent COVID-19. Each CDR3 is given with its conserved first and last residue. D genes are given only for firm matches. Clone size is given for some rows only: seen once, a few or many times, or a class if the clone is expanded.

clone size: once
J gene: TRBJ1-2
D gene: .
CDR3 length: 14
V gene: TRBV11-2
CDR3 DNA: TGTGCCAGCAGCTTTGCGGGGGGCGGGTATGGCTACACCTTC
CDR3 protein: CASSFAGGGYGYTF

clone size: .
J gene: TRBJ2-3
D gene: TRBD2
CDR3 length: 16
V gene: TRBV3-1/TRBV3-2
CDR3 DNA: TGTGCCAGCAGCTGGCTAGCGGGGGTCGGCACAGATACGCAGTATTTT
CDR3 protein: CASSWLAGVGTDTQYF

clone size: .
J gene: TRBJ2-6
D gene: TRBD1
CDR3 length: 20
V gene: TRBV27
CDR3 DNA: TGTGCCAGCAGTCTAAGCCCCGGACAGGGGAATAGTGGTGGGGCCAACGTCCTGACTTTC
CDR3 protein: CASSLSPGQGNSGGANVLTF

clone size: .
J gene: TRBJ2-7
D gene: TRBD2
CDR3 length: 16
V gene: TRBV5-4
CDR3 DNA: TGTGCCAGCAGCCGGGGGGGACTAGCGGGGCTTTACGAGCAGTACTTC
CDR3 protein: CASSRGGLAGLYEQYF

clone size: .
J gene: TRBJ2-3
D gene: TRBD1
CDR3 length: 15
V gene: TRBV5-1
CDR3 DNA: TGCGCCAGCAGCTTACCGGGACAGGGAACAGATACGCAGTATTTT
CDR3 protein: CASSLPGQGTDTQYF

clone size: .
J gene: TRBJ1-1
D gene: TRBD1
CDR3 length: 12
V gene: TRBV10-2
CDR3 DNA: TGCGCCAGCAGCGTACAGGGGAGTGAGGCTTTCTTT
CDR3 protein: CASSVQGSEAFF

clone size: once
J gene: TRBJ1-2
D gene: TRBD1
CDR3 length: 17
V gene: TRBV3-1/TRBV3-2
CDR3 DNA: TGTGCCAGCAGCCCGGGACAGGGAATCGTGAGCAACTATGGCTACACCTTC
CDR3 protein: CASSPGQGIVSNYGYTF

clone size: .
J gene: TRBJ2-7
D gene: .
CDR3 length: 16
V gene: TRBV6-1
CDR3 DNA: TGTGCCAGCAGTGAACGCTCCAGGGCACTAGCATACGAGCAGTACTTC
CDR3 protein: CASSERSRALAYEQYF

clone size: .
J gene: TRBJ2-7
D gene: TRBD2
CDR3 length: 14
V gene: TRBV20-1
CDR3 DNA: TGCAGTGCTAGTGCGAGCGGGGGGTTTGACGAGCAGTACTTC
CDR3 protein: CSASASGGFDEQYF

clone size: once
J gene: TRBJ2-4
D gene: TRBD1
CDR3 length: 13
V gene: TRBV20-1
CDR3 DNA: TGCAGTGCTAGTCGGGACAGTTCAAACATTCAGTACTTC
CDR3 protein: CSASRDSSNIQYF

clone size: few
J gene: TRBJ1-5
D gene: .
CDR3 length: 13
V gene: TRBV5-1
CDR3 DNA: TGCGCCAGCAGCTTGACAGGTAACCAGCCCCAGCATTTT
CDR3 protein: CASSLTGNQPQHF

clone size: few
J gene: TRBJ2-3
D gene: TRBD2
CDR3 length: 14
V gene: TRBV6-2/TRBV6-3
CDR3 DNA: TGTGCCAGCAGCGGACTAGCGGGGTCAGATACGCAGTATTTT
CDR3 protein: CASSGLAGSDTQYF

clone size: .
J gene: TRBJ2-7
D gene: .
CDR3 length: 14
V gene: TRBV5-1
CDR3 DNA: TGCGCCAGCAGCTCGGGCCCGGGGGACTACGAGCAGTACTTC
CDR3 protein: CASSSGPGDYEQYF

clone size: .
J gene: TRBJ1-2
D gene: TRBD1
CDR3 length: 16
V gene: TRBV30
CDR3 DNA: TGTGCCTGGATTCACCCGGGACAGGGGAGGGGCTATGGCTACACCTTC
CDR3 protein: CAWIHPGQGRGYGYTF

clone size: many
J gene: TRBJ2-5
D gene: .
CDR3 length: 12
V gene: TRBV7-2
CDR3 DNA: TGTGCCAGCAGCTTTACGGGTGAGACCCAGTACTTC
CDR3 protein: CASSFTGETQYF

clone size: .
J gene: TRBJ2-3
D gene: .
CDR3 length: 13
V gene: TRBV5-1
CDR3 DNA: TGCGCCAGCAGCTTGAACGGGATAGATACGCAGTATTTT
CDR3 protein: CASSLNGIDTQYF

clone size: few
J gene: TRBJ2-7
D gene: .
CDR3 length: 14
V gene: TRBV5-6
CDR3 DNA: TGTGCCAGCAGCTTGGACAGTTTCTCCTACGAGCAGTACTTC
CDR3 protein: CASSLDSFSYEQYF

clone size: .
J gene: TRBJ2-5
D gene: TRBD2
CDR3 length: 16
V gene: TRBV15
CDR3 DNA: TGTGCCACCACCGGGACTAGCGGGAGAGGCTCGGAGACCCAGTACTTC
CDR3 protein: CATTGTSGRGSETQYF

clone size: .
J gene: TRBJ1-1
D gene: .
CDR3 length: 13
V gene: TRBV5-4
CDR3 DNA: TGTGCCAGCAGCTTAGACAGAAACACTGAAGCTTTCTTT
CDR3 protein: CASSLDRNTEAFF

clone size: once
J gene: TRBJ1-3
D gene: TRBD1
CDR3 length: 14
V gene: TRBV5-6
CDR3 DNA: TGTGCCAGCAGCATGACAGGGGTGGCGAACACCATATATTTT
CDR3 protein: CASSMTGVANTIYF

clone size: once
J gene: TRBJ2-6
D gene: .
CDR3 length: 15
V gene: TRBV6-1
CDR3 DNA: TGTGCCAGCAGTGAACGGTTCTCTGGGGCCAACGTCCTGACTTTC
CDR3 protein: CASSERFSGANVLTF

clone size: .
J gene: TRBJ1-2
D gene: .
CDR3 length: 14
V gene: TRBV7-2
CDR3 DNA: TGTGCCAGCAGCCCGGCGGGGCTTAACTATGGCTACACCTTC
CDR3 protein: CASSPAGLNYGYTF

clone size: .
J gene: TRBJ1-4
D gene: TRBD1
CDR3 length: 15
V gene: TRBV6-5
CDR3 DNA: TGTGCCAGCCGGGACAGGGGGCGAGAAAGTGAAAAACTGTTTTTT
CDR3 protein: CASRDRGRESEKLFF

clone size: .
J gene: TRBJ2-5
D gene: TRBD1
CDR3 length: 15
V gene: TRBV9
CDR3 DNA: TGTGCCAGCAGCGTAGGGGACAGGGTGGAAGAGACCCAGTACTTC
CDR3 protein: CASSVGDRVEETQYF

clone size: .
J gene: TRBJ2-1
D gene: .
CDR3 length: 17
V gene: TRBV10-2
CDR3 DNA: TGCGCCAGCAGTGAGAGTAGTGTAGTGGGGGGGCCCGGTGAGCAGTTCTTC
CDR3 protein: CASSESSVVGGPGEQFF

clone size: .
J gene: TRBJ1-2
D gene: .
CDR3 length: 17
V gene: TRBV15
CDR3 DNA: TGTGCCACCAGCAGAGATCGTCTCGAGGCTTCTAACTATGGCTACACCTTC
CDR3 protein: CATSRDRLEASNYGYTF

clone size: .
J gene: TRBJ2-3
D gene: .
CDR3 length: 12
V gene: TRBV20-1
CDR3 DNA: TGCAGTGCTAGTTTCGGGGGAGATACGCAGTATTTT
CDR3 protein: CSASFGGDTQYF

clone size: .
J gene: TRBJ2-7
D gene: .
CDR3 length: 17
V gene: TRBV5-1
CDR3 DNA: TGCGCCAGCAGCTTCCCCTCCGAAAGGTGGGAGGAGGACGAGCAGTACTTC
CDR3 protein: CASSFPSERWEEDEQYF

clone size: .
J gene: TRBJ2-5
D gene: .
CDR3 length: 15
V gene: TRBV11-3
CDR3 DNA: TGTGCCAGCAGCTTAGGGGAAGGGGGTGAAGAGACCCAGTACTTC
CDR3 protein: CASSLGEGGEETQYF

clone size: .
J gene: TRBJ2-3
D gene: TRBD1
CDR3 length: 17
V gene: TRBV11-2
CDR3 DNA: TGTGCCAGCAGCTTAGGAATGGGCAGGGGGCAAGTAGATACGCAGTATTTT
CDR3 protein: CASSLGMGRGQVDTQYF

clone size: .
J gene: TRBJ1-2
D gene: .
CDR3 length: 16
V gene: TRBV10-2
CDR3 DNA: TGCGCCAGCAGTGAGCCCAGACGGCTAGCTAACTATGGCTACACCTTC
CDR3 protein: CASSEPRRLANYGYTF

clone size: .
J gene: TRBJ2-3
D gene: TRBD2
CDR3 length: 11
V gene: TRBV10-2
CDR3 DNA: TGCGCCAGCTGGGGGGGAGATACGCAGTATTTT
CDR3 protein: CASWGGDTQYF

clone size: .
J gene: TRBJ1-6
D gene: TRBD1
CDR3 length: 13
V gene: TRBV20-1
CDR3 DNA: TGCAGTGCTATTGACCGGGACAGGGAATCCCTCCACTTT
CDR3 protein: CSAIDRDRESLHF

clone size: .
J gene: TRBJ1-1
D gene: .
CDR3 length: 13
V gene: TRBV11-1
CDR3 DNA: TGTGCCAGCAGCTTAGCGCGAGGGACTGAAGCTTTCTTT
CDR3 protein: CASSLARGTEAFF

clone size: .
J gene: TRBJ2-2
D gene: .
CDR3 length: 14
V gene: TRBV4-2
CDR3 DNA: TGTGCCAGCAGCCAAGATCTAGGGGCGGGGGAGCTGTTTTTT
CDR3 protein: CASSQDLGAGELFF

clone size: once
J gene: TRBJ1-2
D gene: TRBD1
CDR3 length: 15
V gene: TRBV6-6
CDR3 DNA: TGTGCCAGCACCCCCTTTCCGGGACAGGGGGATGGCTACACCTTC
CDR3 protein: CASTPFPGQGDGYTF

clone size: .
J gene: TRBJ1-5
D gene: .
CDR3 length: 13
V gene: TRBV19
CDR3 DNA: TGTGCCAGTAATCTGAAGGGGAATCAGCCCCAGCATTTT
CDR3 protein: CASNLKGNQPQHF

clone size: once
J gene: TRBJ1-6
D gene: TRBD1
CDR3 length: 16
V gene: TRBV19
CDR3 DNA: TGTGCCAGTAGTAGGGAAGGACAGGGCCAGGGTTCACCCCTCCACTTT
CDR3 protein: CASSREGQGQGSPLHF

clone size: many
J gene: TRBJ2-7
D gene: TRBD2
CDR3 length: 13
V gene: TRBV6-5
CDR3 DNA: TGTGCCAGCGGACTAGCGGGGAGGTACGAGCAGTACTTC
CDR3 protein: CASGLAGRYEQYF

clone size: once
J gene: TRBJ2-7
D gene: .
CDR3 length: 15
V gene: TRBV4-3
CDR3 DNA: TGCGCCAGCAGCCAATCCCATGGGGGGAGCTACGAGCAGTACTTC
CDR3 protein: CASSQSHGGSYEQYF

clone size: .
J gene: TRBJ1-2
D gene: TRBD1
CDR3 length: 15
V gene: TRBV24-1
CDR3 DNA: TGTGCCACCAGTGGGGACAGAGCGATAAACTATGGCTACACCTTC
CDR3 protein: CATSGDRAINYGYTF

clone size: .
J gene: TRBJ2-1
D gene: TRBD2
CDR3 length: 16
V gene: TRBV6-2/TRBV6-3
CDR3 DNA: TGTGCCAGCAGTTACTCCGGGACTAGCGGGGACGATGAGCAGTTCTTC
CDR3 protein: CASSYSGTSGDDEQFF

clone size: .
J gene: TRBJ1-1
D gene: .
CDR3 length: 13
V gene: TRBV6-4
CDR3 DNA: TGTGCCAGCAGTCAGGGAAGGGGCACTGAAGCTTTCTTT
CDR3 protein: CASSQGRGTEAFF

clone size: .
J gene: TRBJ2-5
D gene: TRBD2
CDR3 length: 16
V gene: TRBV7-2
CDR3 DNA: TGTGCCAGCAGCTTTACCGGGACTAGCCCGTGGGAGACCCAGTACTTC
CDR3 protein: CASSFTGTSPWETQYF

clone size: .
J gene: TRBJ2-5
D gene: TRBD2
CDR3 length: 14
V gene: TRBV2
CDR3 DNA: TGTGCCAGCAGGACTAGCGGCCTCCAAGAGACCCAGTACTTC
CDR3 protein: CASRTSGLQETQYF

clone size: .
J gene: TRBJ1-1
D gene: TRBD1
CDR3 length: 15
V gene: TRBV5-1
CDR3 DNA: TGCGCCAGCAGCTTGGGAACAGGGGGAAACACTGAAGCTTTCTTT
CDR3 protein: CASSLGTGGNTEAFF

clone size: .
J gene: TRBJ2-3
D gene: .
CDR3 length: 12
V gene: TRBV5-4
CDR3 DNA: TGTGCCAGCAGCTTGGGACAGGATACGCAGTATTTT
CDR3 protein: CASSLGQDTQYF

clone size: .
J gene: TRBJ1-2
D gene: .
CDR3 length: 14
V gene: TRBV6-5
CDR3 DNA: TGTGCCAGCACCAAAGGGGGGGCGCCGGGTGACTACACCTTC
CDR3 protein: CASTKGGAPGDYTF

clone size: .
J gene: TRBJ1-5
D gene: .
CDR3 length: 12
V gene: TRBV19
CDR3 DNA: TGTGCCAGTAGTATCCCTACCGGGCCCCAGCATTTT
CDR3 protein: CASSIPTGPQHF

clone size: .
J gene: TRBJ1-2
D gene: .
CDR3 length: 13
V gene: TRBV7-2
CDR3 DNA: TGTGCCGGGAGTCTAGGGGGGGCGAATGGCTACACCTTC
CDR3 protein: CAGSLGGANGYTF

clone size: medium-sized
J gene: TRBJ1-2
D gene: TRBD1
CDR3 length: 13
V gene: TRBV7-2
CDR3 DNA: TGTGCCAGCAGCTTAGCGGACAGGGACGGCTACACCTTC
CDR3 protein: CASSLADRDGYTF

clone size: .
J gene: TRBJ2-7
D gene: .
CDR3 length: 16
V gene: TRBV27
CDR3 DNA: TGTGCCAGCAGTTTACGGGGGTTAACAGGAGCCTACGAGCAGTACTTC
CDR3 protein: CASSLRGLTGAYEQYF

clone size: .
J gene: TRBJ1-1
D gene: .
CDR3 length: 13
V gene: TRBV30
CDR3 DNA: TGTGCCTGGAGTCCCGATCGGGACACTGAAGCTTTCTTT
CDR3 protein: CAWSPDRDTEAFF

clone size: few
J gene: TRBJ1-2
D gene: .
CDR3 length: 13
V gene: TRBV12-3/TRBV12-4
CDR3 DNA: TGTGCCAGCAGTTTATCGACACAGGATGGCTACACCTTC
CDR3 protein: CASSLSTQDGYTF

clone size: .
J gene: TRBJ2-6
D gene: .
CDR3 length: 14
V gene: TRBV5-1
CDR3 DNA: TGCGCCAGCAGTGGAGGTCCTGGGGCCAACGTCCTGACTTTC
CDR3 protein: CASSGGPGANVLTF

clone size: .
J gene: TRBJ2-7
D gene: TRBD2
CDR3 length: 14
V gene: TRBV5-1
CDR3 DNA: TGCGCCAGCAGCACTAGCGGGGGGGACTCGGAGCAGTACTTC
CDR3 protein: CASSTSGGDSEQYF

clone size: .
J gene: TRBJ2-7
D gene: .
CDR3 length: 14
V gene: TRBV28
CDR3 DNA: TGTGCCAGCAGCGGAAAGCAACAGGGCCACGAGCAGTACTTC
CDR3 protein: CASSGKQQGHEQYF

clone size: .
J gene: TRBJ1-1
D gene: .
CDR3 length: 13
V gene: TRBV6-5
CDR3 DNA: TGTGCCAGCAGTTACATGGGAGTCACTGAAGCTTTCTTT
CDR3 protein: CASSYMGVTEAFF

clone size: .
J gene: TRBJ2-1
D gene: TRBD2
CDR3 length: 16
V gene: TRBV19
CDR3 DNA: TGTGCCAGTAGTATAACAGCTAGCGGGGGGTACAATGAGCAGTTCTTC
CDR3 protein: CASSITASGGYNEQFF